Included here is one T cell receptor beta chain sequence, with context. The study ran its PCR with 60 Vbeta and 13 Jbeta primers. Clones were sequenced by immunoSEQ multiplex PCR, and TCRdb holds only the in-frame ones, with some missing. The repertoire holds more than 95,000 clones, about four fifths seen once, with 12% to 15% in the top ten. This specimen belongs to a study of cytomegalovirus exposure and HLA in healthy donors. Sequenced: PBMCs. The TCR comes from a woman aged 70-85 years in good health and CMV-seropositive.

Written as DNA, the CDR3 is TGTGCTAGTGGTTCCCAAGGACTAGACTCCTACGAGCAGTACTTC. It codes for CASGSQGLDSYEQYF. The chain couples TRBV12-5 to TRBJ2-7, with 7 bases matching TRBD2. The CDR3 is 15 amino acids. The V gene's germline CDR1 is LGHNT and CDR2 FRNRAP. The J segment lost 0 bases and the V segment lost 4 bases, leaving 6 bases of the junction unmatched.